This TCR beta chain appears in the sequencing data of a study of cytomegalovirus exposure and HLA in healthy donors (dated by TCRdb to 2016 to 2017). For context, the study as a whole: According to an earlier analysis of a few hundred of the donors, about 170 million T cells yielded roughly 110 million unique TCR beta sequences and roughly 280 Gb of sequence data. Among 300 to 500 genotyped donors of the cohort, an average of around 250,000 unique TCR beta nucleotide sequences was sequenced per donor, of which approximately 19% were non-productive. To predict cytomegalovirus infection status, the study combined high-throughput TCR immunosequencing, statistical association of individual TCRs with disease status, and machine learning. Class I and class II HLA loci were covered by the typing at four-digit resolution. The number of typed donors differed by locus: roughly 629-630 for A, B, C, DRB1 and DQB1; 522 for DQA1; approximately 600 for DPA1; and around 490 for DPB1. Roughly five DR-DQ haplotypes were handled as single units for association and clustering, since linkage in the cohort was strong. In an earlier analysis of over 550 of the donors, high-throughput TCR beta sequencing was used to judge whether each TCR beta V gene segment behaved as functional or pseudogenic. Genome-wide SNP genotypes for about three fifths of the 666 donors were used in a later genetic analysis, which treated that subset as a discovery cohort. To study patterns of TCR occurrence, a later analysis re-analyzed previously published TCR beta repertoires from just over 650 donors and added high-resolution HLA genotyping. Around 320 gigabases of sequencing data and 70 million to 100 million unique TCR sequences were included in an early release covering roughly 600 HLA-typed donors. Of the roughly 400 genotyped donors, 81% fell in the genetic ancestry cluster associated with self-reported Caucasian donors. The study used immunosequencing to profile the T cell repertoires of around 600 subjects and linked those repertoires to cytomegalovirus serostatus. Besides the first cohort of around 700 subjects, a separate validation cohort made up of around 120 different subjects was used. The later analysis used no new phenotypic data to find candidate immune exposures, relying instead on TCR beta sequences and their occurrence across donors. Every repertoire in the discovery cohort had been generated on one and the same sequencing platform. The aim of the study was to test whether cataloging public T cell receptors could identify signatures of past pathogen exposure. Donor age, sex, ethnicity and CMV serostatus were compiled together with the repertoire data.

Regarding this clone: Its antigen specificity is not known. No much larger clone is present one base from it, and per-base qualities are unavailable.

General conclusions and limits of the study: According to a later analysis, most CMV-associated TCR beta chains appeared to be HLA-restricted, and the HLA associations seemed to be driven largely by CMV exposure. In an earlier analysis of about 600 of the donors, most TCR beta V segments appeared in productive rearrangements about 87% or about 30% of the time, broadly matching IMGT annotations. Compared with equally common non-associated chains, HLA-associated TCR beta chains in a later analysis were more clonally expanded and had lower generation probabilities. The 87-base-pair reads could not distinguish some IMGT-functional V segments, including TRBV6-2 and TRBV6-3, so those segments were excluded. According to the authors, the approach could potentially be generalized to other disease states and immunological phenotypes. Strong co-occurrence of HLA alleles, especially DR and DQ, made assigning TCR associations to individual alleles difficult. A cluster of highly shared sequence variants was judged likely to be a technical artifact of the sequencing pipeline. The study gave a list of 150 to 200 TCR beta chains associated with cytomegalovirus. Correlated functional status among segregating V segments might reflect linkage disequilibrium, but an unknown experimental factor could not be ruled out. According to a later analysis, TCR association rates differed among HLA loci, with DRB1 alleles showing the most associated TCRs and HLA-C alleles showing the fewest. A few of the identified cytomegalovirus-associated TCR beta chains were confirmed in vitro to be specific for cytomegalovirus antigens. Across donors, most TCR sequences were observed very rarely, whereas some public TCRs were present in many individuals. Because HLA typing was missing for some donors at each locus, association tests included only the typed subset. The classifier was reported to diagnose cytomegalovirus status with high specificity and sensitivity in both the original cohort and the validation cohort. According to a later analysis, parvovirus B19, influenza, CMV and Epstein-Barr virus appeared linked to several top co-occurrence clusters. Specific HLA alleles were associated with over 15,000 TCR beta sequences at a false discovery rate of 0.05 in a later analysis. A further reported finding was that TCR beta sequences accurately predicted the HLA-A and HLA-B alleles for most subjects in the first cohort. Sequencing depth was assumed to be roughly uniform across donors in the presence/absence analyses, though that assumption may not hold. A later genetic analysis associated a missense DCLRE1C variant with V-gene and J-gene trimming of TCR beta chains, and an independent cohort replicated the association. Compared with the roughly 710-donor mean, donors in an Asian-associated ancestry cluster had fewer N-insertions in productive TCRs, according to a later genetic analysis. CMV serostatus was the only immune exposure information available for the cohort. Only TCR beta chains were sequenced in this cohort, and the absence of alpha or paired-chain data limited detectable features. Because counts were too low, about 18 rarely observed V segments, including chromosome 9 orphons, were excluded from the earlier analysis of several hundred of the donors.

The germline V gene gives CDR1 as MDHEN and CDR2 as SYDVKM. The CDR3 has 12 amino acids, counting the end cysteine and phenylalanine. Only CDR3 DNA remains: 36 bases, in frame from the first base. Unmatched junction bases come to 2, with V trimmed by 8 bases and J by 7 bases. The cohort comprised hundreds of healthy bone marrow donors. Cohort members were all nominally healthy when sampled, although unrecorded immune exposures were likely present. The donor was CMV seronegative and belonged to the group of 352 seronegative cohort members. Each donor provided a peripheral blood sample, and peripheral blood mononuclear cells were used for TCR beta sequencing. The Qiagen DNeasy Blood Extraction Kit was used to extract genomic DNA from the blood cell samples. The library was produced with the immunoSEQ multiplex PCR assay. The multiplex PCR relied on a mix of 60 forward primers for TCR Vbeta segments and 13 reverse primers for TCR Jbeta segments. Amplification of the CDR3 region of rearranged TCR beta genes was performed with a multiplex PCR assay on genomic DNA. The Illumina HiSeq System was used to sequence the amplified TCR beta libraries as 87-base-pair reads. Per the source publication's procedure: A later analysis counted 65 million to 90 million unique TCR beta chains across the 666 repertoires, and 10 million to 12 million of these chains were shared by at least two donors. To remove PCR and sequencing errors, raw reads were error-corrected and collapsed into unique sequences using a nearest-neighbor algorithm that merged closely related sequences. Alignment of CDR3 sequences to IMGT reference sequences was used to assign V, D and J gene segments. Each retained sequence needed at least a six-nucleotide match to both a V gene segment and a J gene segment. Rearrangements were called productive when the CDR3 lacked stop codons and stayed in frame with V and J; all others were non-productive. Following IMGT convention, CDR3 was defined as the stretch from the second conserved V-encoded cysteine to the conserved J-encoded phenylalanine. In an earlier analysis of around 640 of the donors, sequences lacking an unambiguous match to a single V gene segment were excluded. An earlier analysis of approximately 590 of the donors called V segments functional above 56.7% productive rearrangements and segregating when the between-donor standard deviation exceeded 5%. A statistical classification framework was built for diagnosing cytomegalovirus status from the catalog of TCR beta chain sequences. In a later analysis, V and J genes were assigned by comparing TCR nucleotide sequences against IMGT/GENE-DB human TR gene sequences. Using the TCRdist pipeline, a later analysis assigned CDR3 sequences along with most-parsimonious VDJ recombination scenarios. In a later analysis, each TCR beta chain was defined by its CDR3 amino acid sequence together with its V-gene family, and reads without a unique V-gene family were excluded. A later analysis removed 550 to 700 highly shared, low-generation-probability nucleotide sequences to deal with suspected cross-contamination and a sequencing artifact. In a later analysis, a clonal expansion index for each public chain was calculated from normalized within-repertoire ranks of inferred template counts. A later analysis computed generation probabilities with a VDJ recombination model fitted to out-of-frame rearrangements, and checked the results against IGoR. In a later analysis, TCR-TCR, TCR-HLA and TCR-CMV co-occurrence was scored with hypergeometric tests, and a repertoire-size bias correction was applied to TCR pairs. To estimate false discovery rates, a later analysis permuted the HLA or CMV assignments 20 times. In a later analysis, co-occurring TCRs were grouped using DBSCAN, with TCRdist sequence similarity added in when clustering inside HLA-allele-positive subsets. Repertoires with fewer than 30,000 or more than 120,000 public chains were left out of co-occurrence clustering, as were about five repertoires with anomalous nucleotide sharing. The immuneACCESS repertoire file appears here via TCRdb, limited to in-frame rearrangements. These files lack a portion of the clones; in checked studies, under half of the deficit traces to unresolved V genes, and the cause of the others is not known. Clone size and the V and J calls come from that table; the DNA yielded D and trimming. For this sample there are 100,000 to 150,000 clones; more than 75% appear just once. The top ten hold approximately 1.5% of the sample.

The clonotype was recovered from a female donor in good health and CMV-seronegative. The rearranged segments are TRBV28 and TRBJ1-4; TRBD1 matches 9 bases in the middle. Sequencing used PBMCs. The nucleotide sequence reads as follows: TGTGCCAGCGGGGACAGGGCTGAAAAACTGTTTTTT. It is translated as CASGDRAEKLFF.